This TCR beta chain is from a study of T cells in localized non-small cell lung cancer. Study observations and caveats: Exceeding tumor, uninvolved adjacent lung had the highest T cell clonality.

Profiling relied on immunoSEQ multiplex PCR, and the TCRdb table lists in-frame clones only, not all of them. The sample holds more than 950 clones, roughly 15% seen once. On this clone itself: The antigen remains undetermined.

This CDR3 is built from 14 residues. The V gene lost 1 base and the J gene lost 5 bases, with 11 bases spanning the gap. Germline CDR1 is MDHEN and CDR2 is SYDVKM. The sequences come from lung tumor tissue, collected before any cancer treatment. The sequence was obtained from a woman aged 40 to 75 with stage II lung adenocarcinoma. The chain is built from TRBV28 and TRBJ1-2; possible D gene TRBD1, 5 bases. This CDR3 reads CASSLLGRAYGYTF. The DNA of the CDR3 is TGTGCCAGCAGTTTATTAGGCAGGGCGTATGGCTACACCTTC.